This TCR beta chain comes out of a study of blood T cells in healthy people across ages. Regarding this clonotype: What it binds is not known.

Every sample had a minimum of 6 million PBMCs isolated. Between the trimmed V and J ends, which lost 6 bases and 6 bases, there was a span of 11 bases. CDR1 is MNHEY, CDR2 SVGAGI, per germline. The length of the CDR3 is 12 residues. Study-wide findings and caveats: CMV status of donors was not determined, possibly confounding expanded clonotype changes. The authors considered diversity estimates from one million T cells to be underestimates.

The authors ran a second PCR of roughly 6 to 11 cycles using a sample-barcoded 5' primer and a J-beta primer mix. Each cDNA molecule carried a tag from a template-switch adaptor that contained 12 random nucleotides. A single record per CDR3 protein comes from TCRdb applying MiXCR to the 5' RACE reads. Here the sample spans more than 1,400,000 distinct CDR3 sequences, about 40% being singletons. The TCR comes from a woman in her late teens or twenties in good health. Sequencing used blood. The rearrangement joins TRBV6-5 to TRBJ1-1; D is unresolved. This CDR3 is CASRSLMAEAFF. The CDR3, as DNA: TGTGCCAGCAGATCCCTTATGGCTGAAGCTTTCTTT.